This T cell receptor (beta chain) is drawn from a study of graft-versus-host responses after intestinal transplantation. On the study more broadly: Once they had received anti-thymocyte globulin induction, all recipients took tacrolimus and steroids for around 3 years.

This table comes from immunoSEQ multiplex PCR, and its TCRdb copy is limited to in-frame clones, with some not included. This sample yields about 2,500 clones, of which under 30% are seen a single time; 5% to 6.5% belongs to the top ten. This clone was seen a handful of times. The CDR3 contains 14 residues. Germline CDR1 reads SNHLY; CDR2 reads FYNNEI. Trimming stripped 6 bases from V and 10 bases from J, with 19 bases between. The TCR comes from a human patient who was an organ donor for intestinal transplantation. The chain is built from TRBV2 and TRBJ2-1; maybe TRBD2 (5 bases). Sequenced here: alloreactive CD4+ T cells from a mixed lymphocyte reaction culture, sampled before transplantation. Specified subset: CFSE-low proliferating T cells sorted from roughly six-day pre-transplant mixed lymphocyte reaction (GvH or HvG direction). CDR3 nucleotide sequence: TGTGCCAGCAGGAGGGAACTCATGCGGCGGGAGCAGTTCTTC. Encoded protein: CASRRELMRREQFF.